These 28 T cell receptor beta chains originate from one sample sequenced in a study of cytotoxic CD8 clonotypes in ibrutinib-treated CLL. Assay used: immunoSEQ multiplex PCR; TCRdb lists only in-frame clones, some missing. The table has about 270,000 clones, 65% to 85% seen once. The specimen was PBMCs, collected at disease progression, from a patient treated with ibrutinib. The receptors come from a human donor with chronic lymphocytic leukemia.

This rearrangement joins TRBV19 to TRBJ1-5; a possible D gene is TRBD1 (5 bases). Germline V gene lookup returns CDR1 LNHDA and CDR2 SQIVND (reference sequence). With 10 bases removed from V and 1 base from J, the gap between germline ends came to 23 bases. The CDR3 is made up of 17 amino acids. The chain's CDR3 is CATRPAWTPRSNQPQHF. CDR3 in DNA: TGTGCCACACGCCCAGCCTGGACACCCCGGAGCAATCAGCCCCAGCATTTT.

In the case of this clone: This same CDR3 is encoded by further DNA sequences in the sample. V and J are TRBV6-5 and TRBJ1-2; possibly TRBD1 for D (6 bases). CDR3 length: 14 amino acids. V lost 4 bases to trimming and J lost 7 bases, with 16 bases between them. The V gene's germline CDR1 is MNHEY and CDR2 SVGAGI. This CDR3 reads CASSFGRGWGGYTF. The CDR3 DNA sequence: TGTGCCAGCAGTTTTGGTAGGGGGTGGGGTGGCTACACCTTC.

The genes are TRBV7-2 and TRBJ2-1; 14 bases agree with TRBD2. The germline CDR1 and CDR2 sequences are SGHTA and FQGNSA. The length of the CDR3 is 19 residues. J gave up 4 bases and V 3 bases, and 11 bases lay outside the gene matches. As DNA, the CDR3 is TGTGCCAGCAGCTTGGGCCCGGGACTAGCGGGAGTGGGGTACAATGAGCAGTTCTTC. It yields the protein CASSLGPGLAGVGYNEQFF.

The rearrangement joins TRBV2 to TRBJ2-7, with 7 bases aligning to TRBD1. There are 17 residues in the CDR3. Trimming removed 4 bases from V and 2 bases from J; junction bases left unmatched: 14. Germline loops: CDR1 SNHLY, CDR2 FYNNEI. This CDR3 reads CASSGGVDRASAYEQYF. The CDR3 nucleotides read TGTGCCAGCAGTGGAGGGGTAGACAGGGCCTCCGCCTACGAGCAGTACTTC.

CDR3 residues: CASSLVGMNTEAFF. The CDR3 DNA sequence: TGTGCCAGCAGCTTAGTAGGGATGAACACTGAAGCTTTCTTT. The rearrangement joins TRBV7-2 to TRBJ1-1; D is uncertain. Germline V lookup: CDR1 SGHTA, CDR2 FQGNSA. Trimming took 1 base from V and 0 from J, leaving 6 bases between them. The CDR3 has 14 residues.

This clone occurred a few times. The V and J genes are TRBV9 and TRBJ2-5; weak D call: TRBD1 (6 bases). This CDR3 is 14 amino acids long. The germline CDR1 and CDR2 sequences are SGDLS and YYNGEE. Trimming stripped 4 bases from V and 2 bases from J, with 12 bases between. CDR3 in amino acids: CASSPQDRQETQYF. In nucleotides, the CDR3 is TGTGCCAGCAGCCCCCAGGACAGACAAGAGACCCAGTACTTC.

This clone showed up just a few times. The chain is built from TRBV4-1 and TRBJ1-5, with D hard to call. Trimming removed 2 bases at V and 0 bases at J, with 8 bases between. CDR1 is MGHRA, CDR2 YSYEKL, per germline. The CDR3 totals 15 residues. The CDR3 nucleotides read TGCGCCAGCAGCCAACGGACGGGTAGCAATCAGCCCCAGCATTTT. Protein sequence: CASSQRTGSNQPQHF.

J is TRBJ2-7 and V is TRBV18; D call uncertain. This CDR3 has 15 amino acids. V shed 0 bases and J shed 5 bases, with 14 bases lying between them. Germline CDR1 is KGHSH and CDR2 is LQKENI. CDR3 amino acids: CASSPPRARSHEQYF. CDR3 DNA: TGTGCCAGCTCACCACCCCGGGCCAGGTCCCACGAGCAGTACTTC.

CDR3 nucleotide sequence: TGTGCCAGTACCTATTCGGGGGCAACTAATGAAAAACTGTTTTTT. Translation gives CASTYSGATNEKLFF. This chain links TRBV19 with TRBJ1-4, with D perhaps TRBD1 (5 bases). The CDR3 spans 15 residues. Per germline, CDR1 LNHDA and CDR2 SQIVND (reference sequence). V lost 7 bases, J lost 0 bases, and 12 bases lay in between.

This sequence joins TRBV5-1 and TRBJ2-7, with D perhaps matching TRBD2 (6 bases). Germline-derived CDR1 and CDR2 are SGHRS and YFSETQ. The CDR3 covers 15 residues. V lost 3 bases and J 0 bases, leaving 13 bases between the germline ends. The CDR3 reads CASSSPSGSSYEQYF. CDR3 bases: TGCGCCAGCAGCTCTCCGTCCGGGAGCTCCTACGAGCAGTACTTC.

Comments on this clone: The junction shows a germline mismatch at one end, possibly a read error. The chain carries TRBV4-1 and TRBJ2-5; D not resolved. The CDR3 has 14 amino acids. The germline gives CDR1 MGHRA, CDR2 YSYEKL. The chain's CDR3 is CASSQVRNQETQYF. The CDR3 bases are TGCGCCAGCAGCCAGGTCCGGAACCAGGAGACCCAGTACTTC.

The CDR3 is CASSEGRQVYGYTF. For the CDR3, the DNA is TGTGCCAGCAGTGAAGGGCGACAGGTCTATGGCTACACCTTC. V gene TRBV6-1 combines with J gene TRBJ1-2, with TRBD1 as a possible D gene (6 bases). This CDR3 has 14 amino acids. The germline gives CDR1 MNHNS, CDR2 SASEGT. V shed 1 base and J shed 4 bases, with 10 bases lying between them.

The V gene is TRBV9, the J gene TRBJ2-7, with 12 bases identical to TRBD2. V lost 4 bases, J lost 5 bases, and 7 bases stayed unmatched. CDR1 and CDR2 (germline): SGDLS, YYNGEE. This CDR3 has 15 residues. CDR3 sequence (DNA): TGTGCCAGCAGCCCTCGACTAGCGGGAGCCGACGAGCAGTACTTC. This encodes CASSPRLAGADEQYF.

This chain connects TRBV7-9 to TRBJ1-2; the D gene is possibly TRBD1 (6 bases). Trimming left V 2 bases short and J 5 bases short, with 15 bases between. This CDR3 is built from 15 residues. Germline CDR1 is SEHNR and CDR2 is FQNEAQ (reference sequence). The CDR3 is CASSLMAGDVYGYTF. CDR3 nucleotide sequence: TGTGCCAGCAGCTTAATGGCAGGGGACGTTTATGGCTACACCTTC. The variable domain in full, with the rest retrieved from reference TRBV7-9 and TRBJ1-2, is DTGVSQNPRHKITKRGQNVTFRCDPISEHNRLYWYRQTLGQGPEFLTYFQNEAQLEKSRLLSDRFSAERPKGSFSTLEIQRTEQGDSAMYLCASSLMAGDVYGYTFGSGTRLTVV.

The chain links TRBV7-9 to TRBJ1-3; the D is unclear. The V gene lost 3 bases and the J gene lost 4 bases, with 7 bases spanning the gap. The CDR3 consists of 13 residues. CDR1 is SEHNR, CDR2 FQNEAQ, per germline (reference sequence). The CDR3 nucleotides are TGTGCCAGCAGCTTTGCGGGAGGAAACACCATATATTTT. It translates to CASSFAGGNTIYF.

The gene calls are TRBV10-3 and TRBJ1-4; D unclear. The CDR3 spans 14 residues. Germline V gene lookup returns CDR1 ENHRY and CDR2 SYGVKD. Trimming took 6 bases from V and 0 from J, leaving 8 bases between them. The CDR3 is CAISNFATNEKLFF. The CDR3 bases are TGTGCCATCAGCAACTTCGCAACTAATGAAAAACTGTTTTTT.

The chain recombines TRBV6-5 with TRBJ1-2; the D is unclear. Germline V gene sequence: CDR1 MNHEY, CDR2 SVGAGI. V was clipped by 0 bases and J by 4 bases, with 9 bases between them. The CDR3 loop spans 14 amino acids. DNA for the CDR3: TGTGCCAGCAGTTACTCTCCCAGAAGCTATGGCTACACCTTC. The encoded protein is CASSYSPRSYGYTF.

The gene calls are TRBV12-5 and TRBJ1-3; weak D call: TRBD1 (6 bases). Germline loops: CDR1 LGHNT, CDR2 FRNRAP. V lost 4 bases and J lost 0, with 16 bases in between. The CDR3 spans 17 residues. CDR3 residues: CASGWPGGPGSGNTIYF. The CDR3, as DNA: TGTGCTAGTGGTTGGCCCGGGGGCCCAGGCTCTGGAAACACCATATATTTT.

This clone was counted ten times or more. This chain links TRBV5-1 with TRBJ2-7, with 12 bases aligning to TRBD2. The length of the CDR3 is 15 residues. V was clipped by 4 bases and J by 2 bases; unmatched bases: 4. Looked up from germline, CDR1 is SGHRS and CDR2 is YFSETQ. CDR3 protein: CASSVTSGSTYEQYF. The CDR3 DNA reads TGCGCCAGCAGCGTGACTAGCGGGAGCACCTACGAGCAGTACTTC.

The J gene is TRBJ2-1, the V gene TRBV29-1; 15 nucleotides line up with TRBD2. V lost 7 bases to trimming and J lost 7 bases; unmatched junction nucleotides: 11. Germline-derived CDR1 and CDR2 are SQVTM and ANQGSEA. This CDR3 spans 16 amino acids. The CDR3 here is CSATGPGTSGRNEQFF. CDR3 nucleotides: TGCAGCGCCACCGGGCCCGGGACTAGCGGGAGGAATGAGCAGTTCTTC.

The genes are TRBV7-2 and TRBJ2-4; D gene unclear. Trimming stripped 1 base from V and 10 bases from J, with 11 bases between. CDR3 size: 13 residues. Per germline, CDR1 SGHTA and CDR2 FQGNSA. CDR3: CASSLDWLQIQYF. The CDR3 DNA reads as TGTGCCAGCAGCTTAGATTGGCTACAGATTCAGTACTTC.

This clone was counted once. The chain is built from TRBV4-3 and TRBJ2-3; D remains unclear. The CDR3 consists of 17 residues. Deletions cut 4 bases from V and 0 bases from J, with 17 bases between. Per germline, CDR1 LGHNA and CDR2 YSLEER. In nucleotides, the CDR3 is TGCGCCAGCAGCCCATCTTATTCGACGCAGAGCACAGATACGCAGTATTTT. Translation: CASSPSYSTQSTDTQYF.

This clone was recorded once. The V call is TRBV28, the J call TRBJ2-4, with D possibly TRBD2 on 5 matching bases. V shed 3 bases and J shed 3 bases, with 15 bases lying between them. CDR1 is MDHEN and CDR2 is SYDVKM in the germline V gene. CDR3 size: 16 residues. The CDR3, as DNA: TGTGCCAGCAGTTTTCGACCCAGAGGGTTCAAAAACATTCAGTACTTC. Protein sequence: CASSFRPRGFKNIQYF.

The chain joins TRBV9 to TRBJ1-6, with a tentative D call TRBD1 (6 bases). The length of the CDR3 is 15 residues. Germline V gene data show CDR1 as SGDLS and CDR2 as YYNGEE. V lost 0 bases, J lost 2 bases, and 6 bases lay in between. As DNA, the CDR3 is TGTGCCAGCAGCGTAGAGGGGGCCTATAATTCACCCCTCCACTTT. The encoded protein is CASSVEGAYNSPLHF.

The chain is built from TRBV4-1 and TRBJ2-3; 7 positions match TRBD2. The junction had 6 bases not matched to a gene; V was cut back by 1 base and J by 2 bases. Germline CDR1 MGHRA, CDR2 YSYEKL. The CDR3 contains 16 residues. CDR3 bases: TGCGCCAGCAGCCAAGCTAGCGGACCTTTCACAGATACGCAGTATTTT. It is translated as CASSQASGPFTDTQYF.

CDR3 residues: CASSLPGTGVEQYF. In DNA form, the CDR3 reads TGTGCCAGCAGCCTCCCCGGGACGGGGGTCGAGCAGTACTTC. This chain connects TRBV28 to TRBJ2-7, with D possibly matching TRBD2 (6 bases). CDR1 is MDHEN and CDR2 is SYDVKM in the germline V gene. V dropped 6 bases and J dropped 6 bases, with 18 bases sitting between them. The CDR3 runs to 14 residues.

J is TRBJ2-7 and V is TRBV10-3; 12 nucleotides agree with TRBD2. CDR3 length equals 15 residues. Germline V lookup: CDR1 ENHRY, CDR2 SYGVKD. Trimming took 6 bases from V and 6 from J; bases not matched to a gene: 9. The CDR3 region is CAISDGLAGLPEQYF. DNA for the CDR3: TGTGCCATCAGCGACGGACTAGCGGGGCTCCCCGAGCAGTACTTC.

This rearrangement joins TRBV19 to TRBJ1-1, with D possibly matching TRBD1 (5 bases). V gave up 1 base and J gave up 1 base, with 16 bases separating them. CDR1 and CDR2 (germline): LNHDA, SQIVND (reference sequence). The CDR3 has 17 amino acids. The DNA of the CDR3 is TGTGCCAGTAGTATAGTGGGCGTGGGGCGCCGGAACACTGAAGCTTTCTTT. Translated, it gives CASSIVGVGRRNTEAFF.